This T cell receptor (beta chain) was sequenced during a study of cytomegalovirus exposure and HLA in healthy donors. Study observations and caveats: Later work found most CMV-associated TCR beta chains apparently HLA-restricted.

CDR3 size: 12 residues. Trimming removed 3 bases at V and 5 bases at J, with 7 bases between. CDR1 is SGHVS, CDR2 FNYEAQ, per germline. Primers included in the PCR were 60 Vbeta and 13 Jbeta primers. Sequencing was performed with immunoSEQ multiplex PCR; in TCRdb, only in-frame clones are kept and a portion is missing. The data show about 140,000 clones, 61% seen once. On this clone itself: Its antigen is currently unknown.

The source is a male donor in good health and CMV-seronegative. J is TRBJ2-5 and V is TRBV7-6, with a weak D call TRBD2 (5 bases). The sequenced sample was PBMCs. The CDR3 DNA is TGTGCCAGCAGCTTCACGGGGGAGACCCAGTACTTC. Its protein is CASSFTGETQYF. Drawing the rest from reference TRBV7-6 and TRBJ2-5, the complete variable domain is GAGVSQSPRYKVTKRGQDVALRCDPISGHVSLYWYRQALGQGPEFLTYFNYEAQQDKSGLPNDRFSAERPEGSISTLTIQRTEQRDSAMYRCASSFTGETQYFGPGTRLLVL.